A single sample gave rise to the 7 T cell receptor beta chains below, sequenced in a study of Graves' ophthalmopathy and Graves' hyperthyroidism. Transcripts of RNA were the source for amplifying TCR beta CDR3 regions. In the first round, RT-PCR was carried out with HTBI primers, and a multiplex PCR formed the second round. TCRdb re-called the multiplex PCR reads through MiXCR, storing one row per CDR3 protein. The repertoire consists of hundreds of thousands of distinct CDR3 sequences, with 35% to 50% occurring once and the leading ten covering more than 2.5%. Sequenced: peripheral blood. The receptors originated from an adult man with Graves' ophthalmopathy.

In its sample, this clonotype was seen many times. This chain links TRBV3-1 with TRBJ2-7, with unresolved D. Trimming took off 4 bases at V and 1 base at J, with 11 bases between the two ends. The CDR3 is 14 residues long. Germline V gives CDR1 LGHDT, CDR2 YNNKEL (reference sequence). The CDR3 DNA sequence: TGTGCCAGCAGCCTAGGTGTGGGTTCCTACGAGCAGTACTTC. It codes for CASSLGVGSYEQYF.

V and J are TRBV20-1 and TRBJ1-3; D possibly corresponds to TRBD1 (6 bases). V lost 5 bases, J lost 7 bases, and 21 bases lay in between. The CDR3 totals 15 residues. The germline CDR1 and CDR2 sequences are DFQATT and SNEGSKA (reference sequence). The CDR3 is CSAPRDRPGYNTIYF. CDR3 bases: TGCAGTGCTCCCCGTGACAGGCCGGGGTACAACACCATATATTTT.

This clonotype was recorded at least ten times. The rearrangement links TRBV10-3 to TRBJ1-4; 8 positions match TRBD1. V shed 5 bases and J 3 bases; nucleotides not matched to a gene: 5. This CDR3 contains 15 residues. Germline V gives CDR1 ENHRY, CDR2 SYGVKD. DNA for the CDR3: TGTGCCATCAGTCCACAGGGGGAAGCTAATGAAAAACTGTTTTTT. This codes for CAISPQGEANEKLFF.

This clonotype was picked up many times. The CDR3 protein is CSVVLDSNQPQHF. Written as DNA, the CDR3 is TGCAGCGTTGTACTGGATAGCAATCAGCCCCAGCATTTT. The chain employs TRBV29-1 and TRBJ1-5; D gene unclear. Germline CDR1 SQVTM, CDR2 ANQGSEA. The CDR3 has 13 residues. V lost 4 bases to trimming and J lost 0 bases, with 7 bases between them.

This clonotype has a count of ten or more. This chain joins TRBV5-1 and TRBJ1-1; possible D gene TRBD1, 6 bases. Trimming shortened V by 3 bases and J by 0 bases, and 9 bases separated the two germline ends. CDR3 length: 14 residues. The germline CDR1 and CDR2 sequences are SGHRS and YFSETQ. The CDR3: CASSSGHLNTEAFF. The CDR3, as DNA: TGCGCCAGCAGCTCGGGACACCTGAACACTGAAGCTTTCTTT.

In regard to this clonotype: This clone may be a read error of a much larger clone one base away. V is TRBV24-1 and J is TRBJ2-3; no definite D call. With 5 bases removed from V and 2 bases from J, the gap between germline ends came to 13 bases. Germline V gives CDR1 KGHDR, CDR2 SFDVKD. There are 15 residues in the CDR3. In DNA, the CDR3 is TGTGCCACCAGTGCTGCTGGGGTCTTCACAGATACGCAGTATTTT. Protein sequence: CATSAAGVFTDTQYF.

This clonotype was counted many times. J is TRBJ2-7 and V is TRBV6-1; D is uncertain. This CDR3 is built from 14 residues. V shed 3 bases and J shed 2 bases, with 11 bases lying between them. Looked up from germline, CDR1 is MNHNS and CDR2 is SASEGT. The CDR3 is CASSDSDGTYEQYF. In DNA form, the CDR3 reads TGTGCCAGCAGTGACTCGGACGGTACCTACGAGCAGTACTTC.